One sample yielded the 25 T cell receptor beta chains listed below, sequenced in a study of blood T cell repertoires in COVID-19. Data came from immunoSEQ multiplex PCR; TCRdb stores just in-frame clones and leaves some out. This sample has tens of thousands of clones, with 86% found just once. The sample consisted of peripheral blood. All receptors come from a man aged 50-59 years with active COVID-19.

V and J are TRBV11-2 and TRBJ2-5; the match to TRBD2 covers 8 bases. Germline V lookup: CDR1 SGHAT, CDR2 FQNNGV. V trimming: 2 bases; J trimming: 4 bases; junction bases outside the gene matches: 9. The CDR3 is 16 residues long. This CDR3 is CASSLNNGGEGETQYF. CDR3 bases: TGTGCCAGCAGCTTAAACAACGGGGGGGAGGGAGAGACCCAGTACTTC.

The chain couples TRBV7-9 to TRBJ1-4; D unresolved. CDR3 size: 15 residues. Looked up from germline, CDR1 is SEHNR and CDR2 is FQNEAQ (reference sequence). V was trimmed by 3 bases and J by 10 bases, leaving 18 bases between them. Written as DNA, the CDR3 is TGTGCCAGCAGCTTCCTAGGAGAGGGTTTCGGAAAACTGTTTTTT. Amino acids: CASSFLGEGFGKLFF.

V gene TRBV7-2 combines with J gene TRBJ2-4, with 9 bases matching TRBD2. CDR1 and CDR2 (germline): SGHTA, FQGNSA. This CDR3 is 16 amino acids long. Trimming removed 5 bases from V and 5 bases from J; junction bases left unmatched: 10. CDR3 sequence (DNA): TGTGCCAGCAGCGTCTTGGGCGGGAGGGCCGAAAACATTCAGTACTTC. Residues: CASSVLGGRAENIQYF. Variable domain in full (rest from reference TRBV7-2 and TRBJ2-4): GAGVSQSPSNKVTEKGKDVELRCDPISGHTALYWYRQSLGQGLEFLIYFQGNSAPDKSGLPSDRFSAERTGGSVSTLTIQRTQQEDSAVYLCASSVLGGRAENIQYFGAGTRLSVL.

The V call is TRBV5-1, the J call TRBJ2-2; weak D call: TRBD2 (7 bases). The CDR3 extends over 15 amino acids. Germline V CDR1 and CDR2: SGHRS, YFSETQ. The ends were cut back, 3 bases at V and 4 bases at J, with 13 bases in the middle. CDR3 sequence (DNA): TGCGCCAGCAGCTCCAAGGGGGAGGGCACCGGGGAGCTGTTTTTT. Translation: CASSSKGEGTGELFF.

The V call is TRBV7-9, the J call TRBJ2-1; 7 bases are shared with TRBD2. The J segment lost 4 bases and the V segment lost 3 bases, leaving 6 bases of the junction unmatched. There are 15 residues in the CDR3. Germline V gives CDR1 SEHNR, CDR2 FQNEAQ (reference sequence). Here the CDR3 DNA reads TGTGCCAGCAGCTTCGGGGGGAACCGTTACAATGAGCAGTTCTTC. As protein: CASSFGGNRYNEQFF.

The chain combines TRBV27 with TRBJ2-1; D uncertain. The CDR3 runs to 14 residues. Germline CDR1 and CDR2: MNHEY and SMNVEV (reference sequence). V dropped 2 bases and J dropped 3 bases, with 8 bases sitting between them. The CDR3 nucleotides read TGTGCCAGCAGTTTAATGGGCTTCTACAATGAGCAGTTCTTC. Its protein is CASSLMGFYNEQFF.

V gene TRBV7-2 combines with J gene TRBJ1-4, with 8 nucleotides matching TRBD1. Per germline, CDR1 SGHTA and CDR2 FQGNSA. The CDR3 contains 15 residues. With 5 bases clipped from V and 8 bases from J, the junction kept 10 bases outside the gene matches. For the CDR3, the DNA is TGTGCCAGCAGCCAGACAGGGGCGGGGTACGAAAAACTGTTTTTT. This encodes CASSQTGAGYEKLFF.

This clone was seen just once. The chain uses TRBV7-2 and TRBJ1-1; D may be TRBD1 (6 bases). Germline V lookup: CDR1 SGHTA, CDR2 FQGNSA. Trimming took off 0 bases at V and 4 bases at J, with 12 bases between the two ends. This CDR3 comprises 15 residues. CDR3 sequence: CASSLAMGGLTEAFF. The DNA for the CDR3 is TGTGCCAGCAGCTTAGCGATGGGGGGGCTCACTGAAGCTTTCTTT.

The chain is built from TRBV12-3 or TRBV12-4 and TRBJ1-2; D not resolved. The CDR3 spans 12 residues. Trimming cost V 3 bases and J 4 bases, with 6 bases left between them. The CDR3 bases are TGTGCCAGCAGTTTGTACAGCTATGGCTACACCTTC. Translated: CASSLYSYGYTF.

This rearrangement joins TRBV5-1 to TRBJ2-1; TRBD2 is a possible D gene (7 bases). Germline CDR1 and CDR2: SGHRS and YFSETQ. The CDR3 spans 13 residues. V was clipped by 2 bases and J by 6 bases, with 9 bases between them. CDR3 sequence (DNA): TGCGCCAGCAGCTTCGGGGGGCCCAATGAGCAGTTCTTC. It encodes CASSFGGPNEQFF.

The chain recombines TRBV7-9 with TRBJ1-1; perhaps TRBD1 as D (6 bases). Germline CDR1 reads SEHNR; CDR2 reads FQNEAQ (reference sequence). V shed 4 bases and J shed 3 bases, with 15 bases lying between them. CDR3 length: 15 amino acids. The CDR3 coding sequence is TGTGCCAGCAGCTCTTTCTCAGGGGTGGACACTGAAGCTTTCTTT. Its protein is CASSSFSGVDTEAFF.

CDR3 region: CSVAAEAGGGSEHEQYF. The CDR3 region has the DNA TGCAGCGTTGCCGCGGAAGCGGGAGGAGGTTCAGAGCACGAGCAGTACTTC. The rearrangement joins TRBV29-1 to TRBJ2-7; 9 nucleotides agree with TRBD2. The CDR3 is 17 residues long. CDR1 is SQVTM and CDR2 is ANQGSEA in the germline V gene. V gave up 4 bases and J gave up 5 bases; unmatched junction bases: 18.

The chain carries TRBV28 and TRBJ2-1, with D tentatively TRBD2 (6 bases). Per germline, CDR1 MDHEN and CDR2 SYDVKM. The CDR3 spans 16 residues. V lost 7 bases and J 9 bases, leaving 25 bases between the germline ends. For the CDR3, the DNA is TGTGCCAGCACCCCGGGGACTGGACCTGCTATTGGTGAGCAGTTCTTC. Protein sequence: CASTPGTGPAIGEQFF.

The rearrangement links TRBV19 to TRBJ2-5; TRBD2 agrees at 10 bases. V lost 1 base, J lost 4 bases, and 12 bases stayed unmatched. This CDR3 has 18 amino acids. Germline CDR1 is LNHDA and CDR2 is SQIVND (reference sequence). CDR3 sequence reads: CASSIAAGGPIFRETQYF. The CDR3 nucleotides are TGTGCCAGTAGTATAGCAGCGGGAGGGCCAATTTTCCGAGAGACCCAGTACTTC.

The CDR3 region has the DNA TGTGCCAGCAGTGTCTCGGGGACCCAGTACTTC. This encodes CASSVSGTQYF. The chain is built from TRBV28 and TRBJ2-5; D is uncertain. Looked up from germline, CDR1 is MDHEN and CDR2 is SYDVKM. This CDR3 spans 11 amino acids. The germline V and J ends were trimmed by 5 bases and 7 bases, with 8 bases remaining between them. Supplemented by reference TRBV28 and TRBJ2-5, the full variable domain reads DVKVTQSSRYLVKRTGEKVFLECVQDMDHENMFWYRQDPGLGLRLIYFSYDVKMKEKGDIPEGYSVSREKKERFSLILESASTNQTSMYLCASSVSGTQYFGPGTRLLVL.

V usage is TRBV4-1 and J usage is TRBJ1-4, with 7 bases identical to TRBD1. The V gene's germline CDR1 is MGHRA and CDR2 YSYEKL. This CDR3 comprises 16 residues. The V gene end was trimmed by 4 bases and the J gene end by 2 bases; junction bases not matched to a gene: 7. CDR3 sequence reads: CASSRPMGQTNEKLFF. The DNA of the CDR3 is TGCGCCAGCAGCCGCCCCATGGGACAGACTAATGAAAAACTGTTTTTT.

This clone was counted a single time. This rearrangement joins TRBV11-2 to TRBJ2-5, with 11 bases aligning to TRBD2. J was trimmed by 9 bases and V by 5 bases; bases with no gene match: 14. CDR1 and CDR2 from the germline V gene are SGHAT and FQNNGV. This CDR3 spans 16 amino acids. The CDR3 DNA reads as TGTGCCAGCAGCGACCGACTAGCGGGGACCTTTGGGGCCCAGTACTTC. This gives the protein CASSDRLAGTFGAQYF.

The chain is built from TRBV5-4 and TRBJ1-4, with no clear D. This CDR3 contains 14 residues. The V gene lost 4 bases and the J gene lost 1 base, with 8 bases spanning the gap. Germline V gene lookup returns CDR1 SGHNT and CDR2 YYREEE (reference sequence). CDR3 nucleotide sequence: TGTGCCAGCAGCGTCATCGGAACTAATGAAAAACTGTTTTTT. Residues: CASSVIGTNEKLFF. The whole variable domain, filled in from reference TRBV5-4 and TRBJ1-4, reads ETGVTQSPTHLIKTRGQQVTLRCSSQSGHNTVSWYQQALGQGPQFIFQYYREEENGRGNFPPRFSGLQFPNYSSELNVNALELDDSALYLCASSVIGTNEKLFFGSGTQLSVL.

Details on this clone: Other DNA sequences in the sample encode the same CDR3. The chain recombines TRBV5-1 with TRBJ2-1; maybe TRBD2 (5 bases). CDR1 is SGHRS and CDR2 is YFSETQ in the germline V gene. Trimming removed 0 bases at V and 2 bases at J, with 9 bases between. The CDR3 runs to 15 residues. In DNA, the CDR3 is TGCGCCAGCAGCTTGGCAAGCGGAACCTACAATGAGCAGTTCTTC. Translated: CASSLASGTYNEQFF.

The J gene is TRBJ2-5, the V gene TRBV7-7; TRBD1 aligns across 8 bases. Germline assignment: CDR1 SSHAT and CDR2 FNYEAQ (reference sequence). V lost 5 bases and J lost 4; bases outside the gene matches: 6. The CDR3 runs 14 residues. The CDR3 protein is CASSRTGLGETQYF. The CDR3 region has the DNA TGTGCCAGCAGCCGGACAGGGCTCGGAGAGACCCAGTACTTC.

The chain combines TRBV19 with TRBJ1-1; D is unresolved. This CDR3 is built from 13 residues. Germline CDR1 is LNHDA and CDR2 is SQIVND (reference sequence). The germline V and J ends were trimmed by 1 base and 1 base, with 4 bases remaining between them. The CDR3 is CASSIGQNTEAFF. The CDR3 bases are TGTGCCAGTAGTATAGGGCAGAACACTGAAGCTTTCTTT.

The CDR3 DNA reads TGTGCCAGCAGTTTAGCGGGACAGATTCCTTACGAGCAGTACTTC. Protein sequence: CASSLAGQIPYEQYF. The genes are TRBV27 and TRBJ2-7, with D perhaps TRBD1 (7 bases). The CDR3 consists of 15 residues. Germline loops: CDR1 MNHEY, CDR2 SMNVEV (reference sequence). Trimming removed 2 bases from V and 4 bases from J, with 15 bases in between.

V is TRBV30 and J is TRBJ1-3; D may be TRBD1 (6 bases). The germline gives CDR1 GTSNPN, CDR2 SVGIG (reference sequence). Deletions cut 1 base from V and 3 bases from J, with 7 bases between. This CDR3 is built from 13 residues. DNA for the CDR3: TGTGCCTGGAGTGCAGGGGTTGGAAACACCATATATTTT. Its protein product is CAWSAGVGNTIYF.

The chain combines TRBV30 with TRBJ1-2; D is undetermined. CDR1 and CDR2 from the germline V gene are GTSNPN and SVGIG (reference sequence). The CDR3 runs to 16 residues. V was pared by 4 bases and J by 0 bases, with 18 bases between. DNA of the CDR3: TGTGCCTGGACCGCCCTATCGGGTCTTGCTAACTATGGCTACACCTTC. The encoded protein is CAWTALSGLANYGYTF.

The chain combines TRBV3-1 (or the pseudogene TRBV3-2) with TRBJ2-3; 10 bases agree with TRBD2. Germline V gene sequence: CDR1 LGHDT, CDR2 YNNKEL (reference sequence). The CDR3 runs 17 residues. The V segment lost 4 bases and the J segment 3 bases; nucleotides outside the gene matches: 10. In DNA form, the CDR3 reads TGTGCCAGCAGCCCGACTTGGTCTAGCGGGAGAACAGATACGCAGTATTTT. Translation gives CASSPTWSSGRTDTQYF.